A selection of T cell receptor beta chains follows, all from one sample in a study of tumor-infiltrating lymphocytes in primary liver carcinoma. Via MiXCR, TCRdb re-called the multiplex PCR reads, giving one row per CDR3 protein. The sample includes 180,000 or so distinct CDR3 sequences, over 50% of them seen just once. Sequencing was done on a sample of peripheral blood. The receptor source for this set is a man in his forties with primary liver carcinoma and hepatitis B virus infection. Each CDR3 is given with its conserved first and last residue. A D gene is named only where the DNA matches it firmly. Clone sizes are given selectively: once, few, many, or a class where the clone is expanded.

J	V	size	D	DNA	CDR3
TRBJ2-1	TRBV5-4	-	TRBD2	TGTGCCAGCAGTCCGGGACTAGCGGGAGTACGGGGGCAGTTCTTC	CASSPGLAGVRGQFF
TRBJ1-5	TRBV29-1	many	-	TGCAGCGTTTCCGGACTTGATAATCAGCCCCAGCATTTT	CSVSGLDNQPQHF
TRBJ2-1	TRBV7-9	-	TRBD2	TGTGCCAGCAGCTTAGGTAGCGGGAGAAGACAGGTCGACAATGAGCAGTTCTTC	CASSLGSGRRQVDNEQFF
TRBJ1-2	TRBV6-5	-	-	TGTGCCAGCAGTACCCCGACCGGGACTTACGGGAGGGATAGCTACACCTTC	CASSTPTGTYGRDSYTF
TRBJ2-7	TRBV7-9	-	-	TGTGCCAGCAGCGGCCTAGTGAGCGCCGAGCAGTACTTC	CASSGLVSAEQYF
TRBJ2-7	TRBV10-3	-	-	TGTGCCACTGCTGACGGGGAGCAGTACTTC	CATADGEQYF
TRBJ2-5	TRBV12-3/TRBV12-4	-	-	TGTGCCAGCAGTTTAACGGGGCCGAGGGAGACCCAGTACTTC	CASSLTGPRETQYF
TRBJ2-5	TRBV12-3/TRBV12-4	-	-	TGTGCCAGCAGTCCCTCGGGACATATAAAGGAGACCCAGTACTTC	CASSPSGHIKETQYF
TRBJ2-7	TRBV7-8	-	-	TGTGCCAGCAACTTAGCCCTCTCCTACGAGCAGTACTTC	CASNLALSYEQYF
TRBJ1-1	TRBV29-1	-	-	TGCGGCGTTGAGGGGAGCACTGAAGCTTTCTTT	CGVEGSTEAFF
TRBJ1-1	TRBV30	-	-	TGTGCCTGGAGTGTACCGTCCGTAACTTTCTTT	CAWSVPSVTFF